This note documents a single T cell receptor beta chain sequence. Antigen: not known. These data belong to a study of T cell responses to AZD1222 COVID-19 vaccine. Study-wide results and limits: Among the donors, most were white British and more were female, and clonal diversity was possibly underestimated.

V was clipped by 6 bases and J by 10 bases; unmatched bases: 13. The CDR3 loop spans 15 amino acids. CDR1 is MNHEY, CDR2 SVGAGI, per germline. Method: immunoSEQ multiplex PCR; TCRdb's copy keeps in-frame clones and lacks some. The data show approximately 150,000 clones, about 90% seen once. Specimen: peripheral blood, collected 28 days after the second AZD1222 dose. This receptor was obtained from an adult who received the AZD1222 COVID-19 vaccine. The V call is TRBV6-5, the J call TRBJ2-1; 9 bases agree with TRBD2. The CDR3 DNA is TGTGCCAGCAGATCAGCGGGAGGACCCCGTCTGGAGCAGTTCTTC. Protein sequence: CASRSAGGPRLEQFF.